These 30 T cell receptor beta chains share one sample of origin, sequenced in a study of blood T cell repertoires in COVID-19. The table came from immunoSEQ multiplex PCR; TCRdb's copy has only in-frame clones and leaves some out. The sample lists around 70,000 clones; 90% to 95% were seen once. The sequenced material came from peripheral blood. The origin of the receptors is a human donor in a cohort sampled during active COVID-19.

The rearrangement uses TRBV20-1 and TRBJ2-5; D is uncertain. Germline assignment: CDR1 DFQATT and CDR2 SNEGSKA (reference sequence). V lost 5 bases and J 1 base, leaving 5 bases between the germline ends. The length of the CDR3 is 11 residues. The CDR3 coding sequence is TGCAGTGCTTCTCGCCAAGAGACCCAGTACTTC. Protein sequence: CSASRQETQYF.

V and J are TRBV4-1 and TRBJ2-5; tentatively, D is TRBD1 (6 bases). CDR3 size: 14 residues. V lost 4 bases and J 4 bases, leaving 13 bases between the germline ends. Looked up from germline, CDR1 is MGHRA and CDR2 is YSYEKL. CDR3 protein: CASSPPGTRETQYF. CDR3 sequence (DNA): TGCGCCAGCAGCCCGCCAGGGACAAGAGAGACCCAGTACTTC.

The chain combines TRBV30 with TRBJ1-2; 11 bases align to TRBD1. Per germline, CDR1 GTSNPN and CDR2 SVGIG (reference sequence). V was pared by 6 bases and J by 6 bases, with 12 bases of the junction left unmatched. This CDR3 region has 15 residues. CDR3 in amino acids: CACPSSGTGGDGYTF. CDR3 DNA: TGTGCCTGCCCTAGCTCGGGGACAGGGGGTGATGGCTACACCTTC.

This chain uses TRBV27 with TRBJ2-4; D may be TRBD1 (6 bases). The CDR3 loop spans 15 amino acids. CDR1 is MNHEY and CDR2 is SMNVEV in the germline V gene (reference sequence). Trimming left V 6 bases short and J 10 bases short, with 22 bases between. This CDR3 reads CASSKLAQGIVIQYF. DNA for the CDR3: TGTGCCAGCAGCAAGCTTGCCCAGGGGATAGTGATTCAGTACTTC.

The CDR3 sequence is CASSTGGISPYGYTF. The CDR3 DNA sequence: TGTGCCAGCAGCACGGGGGGGATAAGTCCTTATGGCTACACCTTC. The V and J genes are TRBV5-5 and TRBJ1-2; possibly TRBD1 for D (5 bases). V was trimmed by 4 bases and J by 5 bases, leaving 18 bases between them. The CDR3 consists of 15 residues. Germline CDR1 and CDR2: SGHKS and YYEKEE (reference sequence).

The chain is built from TRBV6-5 and TRBJ2-1; 8 bases match TRBD2. This CDR3 spans 15 amino acids. With V trimmed by 6 bases and J by 2 bases, 6 bases remained unmatched. Germline V gene sequence: CDR1 MNHEY, CDR2 SVGAGI. The DNA of the CDR3 is TGTGCCAGCAGACGAGCGGGAGTCGCCTACAATGAGCAGTTCTTC. Its translation is CASRRAGVAYNEQFF.

The V and J genes are TRBV19 and TRBJ2-7; 8 bases map to TRBD1. The CDR3 consists of 14 residues. The germline V gene has CDR1 LNHDA and CDR2 SQIVND (reference sequence). The V and J ends lost 7 bases and 0 bases, in that order; junction bases with no gene match: 5. The CDR3 sequence is CASNPDRGSYEQYF. In DNA form, the CDR3 reads TGTGCCAGTAACCCAGACAGGGGCTCCTACGAGCAGTACTTC.

The chain has TRBV6-2 or TRBV6-3 and TRBJ2-5, with TRBD1 matching over 7 bases. Per germline, CDR1 MNHEY and CDR2 SVGEGT. The CDR3 covers 13 residues. V lost 6 bases, J lost 2 bases, and 3 bases stayed unmatched. This CDR3 reads CASSRGQQETQYF. As DNA, the CDR3 is TGTGCCAGCAGCCGGGGACAGCAAGAGACCCAGTACTTC.

This rearrangement joins TRBV27 to TRBJ1-5; no reliable D call. This CDR3 comprises 14 residues. The germline V gene has CDR1 MNHEY and CDR2 SMNVEV (reference sequence). Between the trimmed V and J ends, which lost 7 bases and 5 bases, there was a span of 15 bases. The CDR3 sequence: CASNPGRSHQPQHF. CDR3 nucleotide sequence: TGTGCCAGCAATCCAGGCCGCAGTCATCAGCCCCAGCATTTT.

V usage is TRBV18 and J usage is TRBJ1-2, with TRBD1 identical over 10 bases. The germline CDR1 and CDR2 sequences are KGHSH and LQKENI. The V segment lost 3 bases and the J segment 2 bases; nucleotides outside the gene matches: 3. The CDR3 consists of 15 residues. The CDR3 reads CASSPAGQGNYGYTF. The CDR3, as DNA: TGTGCCAGCTCACCCGCGGGACAGGGGAACTATGGCTACACCTTC. Together with reference TRBV18 and TRBJ1-2, the CDR3 gives the full variable domain: NAGVMQNPRHLVRRRGQEARLRCSPMKGHSHVYWYRQLPEEGLKFMVYLQKENIIDESGMPKERFSAEFPKEGPSILRIQQVVRGDSAAYFCASSPAGQGNYGYTFGSGTRLTVV.

The chain employs TRBV7-8 and TRBJ1-1, with D possibly TRBD1 on 6 matching bases. The V gene lost 3 bases and the J gene lost 4 bases, with 12 bases spanning the gap. The CDR3 extends over 14 amino acids. Per germline, CDR1 SGHVS and CDR2 FQNEAQ. CDR3 in DNA: TGTGCCAGCAGCTTCCCGGGACAAGCCACTGAAGCTTTCTTT. Its translation: CASSFPGQATEAFF.

This clone appeared a single time. The V and J genes are TRBV6-2 or TRBV6-3 and TRBJ2-5, with 8 nucleotides matching TRBD2. This CDR3 spans 17 amino acids. The V gene end was trimmed by 2 bases and the J gene end by 3 bases; junction bases not matched to a gene: 11. Per the germline V gene, CDR1 is MNHEY and CDR2 is SVGEGT. The CDR3 bases are TGTGCCAGCAGTTACGGGGAAGGTAGCGGGACCGAAGAGACCCAGTACTTC. This encodes CASSYGEGSGTEETQYF.

The DNA of the CDR3 is TGTGCCAGCAGTTACTCGGGGCAGGCAATTATGGAGACCCAGTACTTC. Protein product: CASSYSGQAIMETQYF. This chain links TRBV6-5 with TRBJ2-5, with a tentative D call TRBD1 (5 bases). CDR1 and CDR2 from the germline V gene are MNHEY and SVGAGI. V was clipped by 0 bases and J by 5 bases, with 16 bases between them. The length of the CDR3 is 16 residues.

CDR3 sequence (DNA): TGTGCCAGCAGCTTACGAATCGGGACTAGCGGGAGGGCACAAGAGACCCAGTACTTC. Translating gives CASSLRIGTSGRAQETQYF. This chain links TRBV7-2 with TRBJ2-5, with 16 bases matching TRBD2. CDR3 length: 19 amino acids. Germline CDR1 SGHTA, CDR2 FQGNSA. Trimming removed 2 bases from V and 2 bases from J; junction bases left unmatched: 8.

The genes are TRBV6-6 and TRBJ2-7; D remains unclear. Between the trimmed V and J ends, which lost 0 bases and 5 bases, there was a span of 8 bases. The CDR3 consists of 13 residues. The germline gives CDR1 MNHNY, CDR2 SVGAGI (reference sequence). The CDR3 reads CASSYSRPNEQYF. The CDR3 DNA reads as TGTGCCAGCAGTTACTCGAGGCCAAACGAGCAGTACTTC.

The chain employs TRBV5-5 and TRBJ1-2; no clear D gene. Germline V gene data show CDR1 as SGHKS and CDR2 as YYEKEE (reference sequence). V was shortened by 3 bases and J by 7 bases, with 13 bases between the two germline ends. The CDR3 spans 13 residues. The CDR3 is CASSSGLGGGYTF. The DNA for the CDR3 is TGTGCCAGCAGCTCCGGACTAGGCGGTGGCTACACCTTC. Supplemented by reference TRBV5-5 and TRBJ1-2, the full variable domain reads DAGVTQSPTHLIKTRGQQVTLRCSPISGHKSVSWYQQVLGQGPQFIFQYYEKEERGRGNFPDRFSARQFPNYSSELNVNALLLGDSALYLCASSSGLGGGYTFGSGTRLTVV.

The rearrangement joins TRBV7-5 to TRBJ1-5. TRBV7-5 is labeled a pseudogene. The CDR3 contains 16 residues. The CDR3 protein is CARSLNDSRYVQPQHF. The CDR3 DNA sequence: TGTGCCAGAAGCTTAAATGACTCGCGCTATGTTCAGCCCCAGCATTTT.

The V call is TRBV7-2, the J call TRBJ2-3, with a weak D call TRBD2 (6 bases). The CDR3 runs to 17 residues. V was clipped by 5 bases and J by 3 bases, with 21 bases between them. CDR1 is SGHTA and CDR2 is FQGNSA in the germline V gene. The CDR3 sequence is CASSRAPSGLRTDTQYF. The CDR3 nucleotides read TGTGCCAGCAGCCGCGCCCCCAGCGGGTTAAGGACAGATACGCAGTATTTT.

This chain joins TRBV7-9 and TRBJ2-4, with D possibly TRBD1 on 6 matching bases. The germline gives CDR1 SEHNR, CDR2 FQNEAQ (reference sequence). Trimming took 1 base from V and 14 from J, leaving 21 bases between them. The CDR3 contains 15 residues. The CDR3 reads CASSLGVAGDKPEYF. DNA of the CDR3: TGTGCCAGCAGCTTAGGGGTGGCAGGGGATAAACCGGAGTACTTC.

This chain joins TRBV5-4 and TRBJ2-7, with D possibly being TRBD2 (6 bases). Germline V gene sequence: CDR1 SGHNT, CDR2 YYREEE (reference sequence). V shed 4 bases and J shed 4 bases, with 18 bases lying between them. The CDR3 is 15 residues long. The CDR3 DNA is TGTGCCAGCAGCATAGACCCGAACGGGGGTTACGAGCAGTACTTC. This sequence encodes CASSIDPNGGYEQYF.

The V call is TRBV5-1, the J call TRBJ1-1, with 7 positions matching TRBD1. V lost 0 bases, J lost 1 base, and 9 bases stayed unmatched. Germline V lookup: CDR1 SGHRS, CDR2 YFSETQ. CDR3 length equals 17 residues. DNA of the CDR3: TGCGCCAGCAGCTTGGCATACAGGGGTGGGGGGAACACTGAAGCTTTCTTT. Residues: CASSLAYRGGGNTEAFF.

This chain links TRBV4-2 with TRBJ2-6; D is uncertain. The V end was cut by 1 base, the J end by 0 bases, with 7 bases between. The germline V gene has CDR1 LGHNA and CDR2 YNFKEQ. The CDR3 spans 16 residues. In DNA form, the CDR3 reads TGTGCCAGCAGCCAAGGACTCGGCTCTGGGGCCAACGTCCTGACTTTC. Its protein is CASSQGLGSGANVLTF.

This chain connects TRBV4-1 to TRBJ1-2, with TRBD1 identical over 10 bases. The CDR3 has 13 amino acids. Looked up from germline, CDR1 is MGHRA and CDR2 is YSYEKL. The V gene end was trimmed by 0 bases and the J gene end by 9 bases; junction bases not matched to a gene: 1. The CDR3: CASSQEDRGSYTF. In nucleotides, the CDR3 is TGCGCCAGCAGCCAAGAGGACAGGGGGAGCTACACCTTC.

J is TRBJ2-1 and V is TRBV11-2; 9 bases match TRBD2. Germline V CDR1 and CDR2: SGHAT, FQNNGV. Trimming cost V 3 bases and J 4 bases; bases outside gene matches: 4. This CDR3 has 15 amino acids. CDR3 amino acids: CASSLSGGTYNEQFF. The DNA of the CDR3 is TGTGCCAGCAGCTTGAGCGGGGGGACTTACAATGAGCAGTTCTTC.

This clone was counted a single time. V is TRBV28 and J is TRBJ1-2; 7 positions match TRBD1. The CDR3 is 14 amino acids. Germline-derived CDR1 and CDR2 are MDHEN and SYDVKM. V was pared by 3 bases and J by 6 bases, with 7 bases of the junction left unmatched. CDR3 sequence (DNA): TGTGCCAGCAGTTTCGTGGCAGGGGGAAATGGCTACACCTTC. Protein: CASSFVAGGNGYTF.

CDR3 DNA: TGTGCCAGCAGTAGCCAGGGGGTCGACAATGAGCAGTTCTTC. Translated, it gives CASSSQGVDNEQFF. This chain joins TRBV2 and TRBJ2-1; 7 bases align to TRBD1. The CDR3 sequence is 14 residues long. V was clipped by 5 bases and J by 5 bases; unmatched bases: 6. CDR1 is SNHLY, CDR2 FYNNEI, per germline.

The chain has TRBV19 and TRBJ1-5; TRBD1 agrees at 12 bases. The V and J ends lost 7 bases and 6 bases, in that order; junction bases with no gene match: 13. There are 17 residues in the CDR3. Germline V gives CDR1 LNHDA, CDR2 SQIVND (reference sequence). CDR3 residues: CASTSRSGQGAGQPQHF. The CDR3 region has the DNA TGTGCCAGTACCTCCAGATCGGGACAGGGGGCTGGTCAGCCCCAGCATTTT. Full variable domain (rest looked up from reference TRBV19 and TRBJ1-5): DGGITQSPKYLFRKEGQNVTLSCEQNLNHDAMYWYRQDPGQGLRLIYYSQIVNDFQKGDIAEGYSVSREKKESFPLTVTSAQKNPTAFYLCASTSRSGQGAGQPQHFGDGTRLSIL.

This sequence joins TRBV13 and TRBJ2-7; weak D call: TRBD1 (6 bases). The germline gives CDR1 PRHDT, CDR2 FYEKMQ (reference sequence). The germline V and J ends were trimmed by 3 bases and 3 bases, with 15 bases remaining between them. The CDR3 sequence is 15 residues long. The DNA of the CDR3 is TGTGCCAGCAGCTTTCGTCCCGGACAGAACTACGAGCAGTACTTC. It is translated as CASSFRPGQNYEQYF. The full variable domain, its missing parts supplied by reference TRBV13 and TRBJ2-7, is AAGVIQSPRHLIKEKRETATLKCYPIPRHDTVYWYQQGPGQDPQFLISFYEKMQSDKGSIPDRFSAQQFSDYHSELNMSSLELGDSALYFCASSFRPGQNYEQYFGPGTRLTVT.

Here the CDR3 DNA reads TGTGCCAGCAGCACCGGACAGGGGGCGGTATTAAACACCATATATTTT. Its translation: CASSTGQGAVLNTIYF. The chain has TRBV7-8 and TRBJ1-3; 11 bases are shared with TRBD1. V lost 5 bases to trimming and J lost 6 bases; unmatched junction nucleotides: 9. From germline, CDR1 is SGHVS and CDR2 FQNEAQ. The CDR3 is 16 amino acids.

The chain is built from TRBV11-2 and TRBJ1-1; D is perhaps TRBD1 (5 bases). Trimming took 1 base from V and 2 from J, leaving 8 bases between them. CDR1 is SGHAT, CDR2 FQNNGV, per germline. The CDR3 consists of 14 residues. The CDR3 protein is CASSLAQANTEAFF. The CDR3, as DNA: TGTGCCAGCAGCTTAGCACAGGCTAACACTGAAGCTTTCTTT.